These 8 T cell receptor beta chains came from one sample sequenced in a study of blood T cell repertoires in COVID-19. Sequencing used immunoSEQ multiplex PCR; TCRdb keeps in-frame clones, though not all of them. The data contain tens of thousands of clones, around 86% of them singletons. The source material was peripheral blood. Source of these receptors: an elderly woman with COVID-19, enrolled during active disease.

The V and J genes are TRBV18 and TRBJ2-7; 8 bases align to TRBD2. Germline CDR1 is KGHSH and CDR2 is LQKENI. The CDR3 runs 13 residues. With 3 bases clipped from V and 5 bases from J, the junction kept 3 bases outside the gene matches. The CDR3 DNA follows: TGTGCCAGCTCACCGGGACTAGAAGACGAGCAGTACTTC. This sequence encodes CASSPGLEDEQYF.

This sequence joins TRBV28 and TRBJ1-2, with a tentative D call TRBD1 (6 bases). CDR1 and CDR2 (germline): MDHEN, SYDVKM. The CDR3 has 14 amino acids. V shed 6 bases and J shed 5 bases, with 16 bases lying between them. The CDR3 bases are TGTGCCAGCAGCTTGCAAAACAGGGTTTATGGCTACACCTTC. It encodes CASSLQNRVYGYTF.

This clone has only one observation. The chain has TRBV3-1 (or the pseudogene TRBV3-2) and TRBJ2-5, with D perhaps TRBD2 (5 bases). The V gene's germline CDR1 is LGHDT and CDR2 YNNKEL (reference sequence). The CDR3 sequence is 15 residues long. The ends were cut back, 0 bases at V and 4 bases at J, with 12 bases in the middle. Here the CDR3 reads CASSQDAGLRETQYF. The CDR3 region has the DNA TGTGCCAGCAGCCAAGATGCCGGACTCCGAGAGACCCAGTACTTC.

This clone was picked up one time. The V and J genes are TRBV27 and TRBJ1-1, with D perhaps matching TRBD1 (6 bases). This CDR3 comprises 16 residues. V shed 7 bases and J shed 0 bases, with 18 bases lying between them. Germline lookup yields CDR1 MNHEY and CDR2 SMNVEV (reference sequence). CDR3 in DNA: TGTGCCAGCACCCAATTTATAACAGGGATGAACACTGAAGCTTTCTTT. It yields the protein CASTQFITGMNTEAFF.

This clone was observed a handful of times. The chain carries TRBV27 and TRBJ1-5; 11 bases fit TRBD1. From germline, CDR1 is MNHEY and CDR2 SMNVEV (reference sequence). J lost 6 bases, V lost 5 bases, and 6 bases had no gene match. The CDR3 spans 15 residues. The chain's CDR3 is CASSTRDRGIQPQHF. The CDR3 coding sequence is TGTGCCAGCAGTACCCGGGACAGGGGGATTCAGCCCCAGCATTTT.

The chain links TRBV29-1 to TRBJ1-3; the D gene is possibly TRBD1 (5 bases). V was cut by 7 bases and J by 6 bases, with 10 bases left in between. CDR3 size: 11 residues. Germline CDR1 SQVTM, CDR2 ANQGSEA. In DNA form, the CDR3 reads TGCAGCGGTACACAGGCAAACACCATATATTTT. This encodes CSGTQANTIYF.

The chain uses TRBV3-1 (or the pseudogene TRBV3-2) and TRBJ2-7; D remains ambiguous. The CDR3 totals 14 residues. Trimming left V 1 base short and J 8 bases short, with 15 bases between. CDR1 is LGHDT and CDR2 is YNNKEL in the germline V gene (reference sequence). The CDR3 spells CASSQGSATKKQYF. CDR3 in DNA: TGTGCCAGCAGCCAAGGTTCGGCGACAAAAAAGCAGTACTTC.

V gene TRBV3-1 (or the pseudogene TRBV3-2) combines with J gene TRBJ2-3; TRBD2 aligns across 9 bases. V lost 0 bases, J lost 1 base, and 2 bases stayed unmatched. The CDR3 extends over 16 amino acids. Germline loops: CDR1 LGHDT, CDR2 YNNKEL (reference sequence). The CDR3: CASSQERGGGTDTQYF. CDR3 bases: TGTGCCAGCAGCCAAGAGCGGGGGGGAGGCACAGATACGCAGTATTTT.